This T cell receptor beta chain appears in the sequencing data of a study of sequential checkpoint blockade in melanoma (dated by TCRdb to the late 2010s). With regard to the full study: Using 1:1 randomization, the trial assigned patients either to first-line nivolumab followed by ipilimumab (arm A) or to ipilimumab followed by nivolumab (arm B). Maintenance nivolumab was given following each of the two trial sequences. DNA from more than 75 pretreatment melanoma tumor samples underwent TCRbeta immunosequencing. For approximately 22 patients, matched tumor biopsies were taken both before treatment and at week 13, after single-agent nivolumab (arm A) or ipilimumab (arm B). In around 81% of the matched pre- and post-treatment tumor biopsy pairs, both biopsies came from the same lesion.

In the paper's terms, the treatment or condition label means: randomized to nivolumab then ipilimumab (arm A) or the reverse (arm B). No trial patient had received prior DNA-damaging chemotherapy. CheckMate 064, a randomized, open-label phase II trial of sequential checkpoint blockade, was the source of the samples, all of which came from patients with melanoma. Tumor TCR sequencing used genomic DNA from formalin-fixed paraffin-embedded (FFPE) tissue samples. The germline ends are 16 bases apart after V is trimmed by 3 bases and J by 5 bases. There are 16 amino acids in the CDR3, from cysteine to phenylalanine inclusive. Of all the DNA, just the CDR3 is kept, 48 bases in frame from base 1. The germline V gene encodes CDR1 LNHDA and CDR2 SQIVND (reference sequence). Study-level results and caveats: Clinical benefit was about 30 times more likely to be achieved by patients whose tumor T-cell fraction and clonality increased by week 13. Within-arm analyses of tumor T-cell fraction were limited by small sample sizes and reduced statistical power. Tumor T-cell fraction and clonality were found to correlate with PD-L1 staining and CD8+ T-cell counts but not with mutational load. In the nivolumab-first arm (arm A), an association was found between pretreatment tumor TIL clonality and response (P = .04). Larger, independent patient cohorts are needed to validate the response-prediction model that combines TCR metrics and mutation burden.

With respect to this clone: Its antigen is still unknown. No base qualities exist here, and no much larger clone lies one base off it.

The immunoSEQ Assay was used to immunosequence TCRbeta CDR3 regions from genomic DNA. Before high-throughput sequencing, genomic DNA was amplified using bias-controlled multiplex PCR. Turning to the authors' computational methods: To quantify the absolute abundance of each unique TCRbeta CDR3 region, the sequences were collapsed and filtered. Clonality, defined as 1 minus Pielou's evenness, was calculated using productive rearrangements only. To compute tumor T-cell fraction, TCRbeta template counts were normalized to usable DNA, with usable DNA estimated from several housekeeping genes. A previously published method was used to identify clones with significantly greater frequencies in on-treatment samples than in baseline samples. The source is immuneACCESS, and TCRdb retained only in-frame sequences with V and J called. Part of the clones is not carried over; for the studies checked, unresolved V genes explain less than half of this, and the remainder is unexplained. V and J calls and clone size come straight from that table; D and trimming were deduced from the DNA. In all, the sample holds approximately 5,500 clones, and around 40% of those were seen once. Just over 8.5% of the sample comes from the top ten.

The chain was built from TRBV19 and TRBJ2-2; the D segment may tentatively be TRBD1 or TRBD2, each giving 5 matched bases. The sequencing here drew on tumor tissue (inferred from file names), taken from a patient given nivolumab and ipilimumab in sequence. The origin of this receptor is a human donor with melanoma. The bases are TGTGCCAGTAGTATGGAGACAGAGGGTGGAACCGGGGAGCTGTTTTTT. This encodes CASSMETEGGTGELFF.